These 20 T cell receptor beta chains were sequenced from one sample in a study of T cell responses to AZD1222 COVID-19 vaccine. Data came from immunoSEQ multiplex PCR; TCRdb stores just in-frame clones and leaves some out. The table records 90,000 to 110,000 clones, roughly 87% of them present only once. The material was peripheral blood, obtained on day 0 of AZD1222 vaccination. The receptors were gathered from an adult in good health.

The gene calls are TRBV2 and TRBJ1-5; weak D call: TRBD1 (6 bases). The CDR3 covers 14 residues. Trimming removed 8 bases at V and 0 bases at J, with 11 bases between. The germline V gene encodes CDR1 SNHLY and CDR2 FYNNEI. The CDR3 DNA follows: TGTGCCAGCGGTACAGGGTTTAGCAATCAGCCCCAGCATTTT. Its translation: CASGTGFSNQPQHF.

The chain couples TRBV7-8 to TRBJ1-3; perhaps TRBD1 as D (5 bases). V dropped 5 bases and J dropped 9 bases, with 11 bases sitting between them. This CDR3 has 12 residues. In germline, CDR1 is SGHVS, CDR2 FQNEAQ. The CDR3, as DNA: TGTGCCAGCAGCCCTACCGGGGGCACCATATATTTT. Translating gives CASSPTGGTIYF.

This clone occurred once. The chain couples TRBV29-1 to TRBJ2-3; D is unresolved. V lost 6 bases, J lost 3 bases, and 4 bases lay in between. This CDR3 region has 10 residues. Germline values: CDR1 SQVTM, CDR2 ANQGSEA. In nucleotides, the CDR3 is TGCAGCGTAGCGACAGATACGCAGTATTTT. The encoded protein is CSVATDTQYF.

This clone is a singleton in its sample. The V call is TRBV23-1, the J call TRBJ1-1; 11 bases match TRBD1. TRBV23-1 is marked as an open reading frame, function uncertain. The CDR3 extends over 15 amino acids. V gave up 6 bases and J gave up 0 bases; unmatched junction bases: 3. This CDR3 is CASRGQGVMNTEAFF. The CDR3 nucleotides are TGCGCCAGCAGGGGACAGGGGGTTATGAACACTGAAGCTTTCTTT.

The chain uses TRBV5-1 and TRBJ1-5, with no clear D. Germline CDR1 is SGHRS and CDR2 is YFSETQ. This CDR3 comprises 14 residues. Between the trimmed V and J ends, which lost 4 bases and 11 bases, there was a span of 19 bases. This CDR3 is CASSVDTTSTAQHF. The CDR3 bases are TGCGCCAGCAGCGTCGACACCACCTCCACAGCCCAGCATTTT. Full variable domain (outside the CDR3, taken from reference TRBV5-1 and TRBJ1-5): KAGVTQTPRYLIKTRGQQVTLSCSPISGHRSVSWYQQTPGQGLQFLFEYFSETQRNKGNFPGRFSGRQFSNSRSEMNVSTLELGDSALYLCASSVDTTSTAQHFGDGTRLSIL.

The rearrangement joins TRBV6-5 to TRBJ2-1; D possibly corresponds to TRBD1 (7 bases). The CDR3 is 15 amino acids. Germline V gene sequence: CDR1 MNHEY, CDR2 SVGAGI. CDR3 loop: CGSRGATKRVNEQFF. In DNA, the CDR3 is TGTGGGAGCAGGGGGGCAACTAAAAGGGTCAATGAGCAGTTCTTC.

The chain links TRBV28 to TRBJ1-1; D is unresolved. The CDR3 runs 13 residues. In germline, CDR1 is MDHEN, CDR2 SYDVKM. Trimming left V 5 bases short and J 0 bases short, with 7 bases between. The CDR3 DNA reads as TGTGCCAGCAGTGTACAACTGAACACTGAAGCTTTCTTT. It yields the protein CASSVQLNTEAFF. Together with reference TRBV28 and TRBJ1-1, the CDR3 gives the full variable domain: DVKVTQSSRYLVKRTGEKVFLECVQDMDHENMFWYRQDPGLGLRLIYFSYDVKMKEKGDIPEGYSVSREKKERFSLILESASTNQTSMYLCASSVQLNTEAFFGQGTRLTVV.

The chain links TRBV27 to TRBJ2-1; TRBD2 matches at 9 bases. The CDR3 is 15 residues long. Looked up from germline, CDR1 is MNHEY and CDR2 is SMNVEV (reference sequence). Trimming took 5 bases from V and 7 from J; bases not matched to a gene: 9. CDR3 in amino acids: CASSNSGTSWNEQFF. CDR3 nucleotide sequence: TGTGCCAGCAGTAATTCCGGGACTAGCTGGAATGAGCAGTTCTTC.

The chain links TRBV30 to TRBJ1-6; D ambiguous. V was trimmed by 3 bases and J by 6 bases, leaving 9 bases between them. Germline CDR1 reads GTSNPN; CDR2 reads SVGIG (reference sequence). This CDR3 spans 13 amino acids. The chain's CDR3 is CAWREQINSPLHF. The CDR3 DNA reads TGTGCCTGGAGGGAACAGATTAATTCACCCCTCCACTTT. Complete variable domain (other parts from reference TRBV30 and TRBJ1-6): SQTIHQWPATLVQPVGSPLSLECTVEGTSNPNLYWYRQAAGRGLQLLFYSVGIGQISSEVPQNLSASRPQDRQFILSSKKLLLSDSGFYLCAWREQINSPLHFGNGTRLTVT.

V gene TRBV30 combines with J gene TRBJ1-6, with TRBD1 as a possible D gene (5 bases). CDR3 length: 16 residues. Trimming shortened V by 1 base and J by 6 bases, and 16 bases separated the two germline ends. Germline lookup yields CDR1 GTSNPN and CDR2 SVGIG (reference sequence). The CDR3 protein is CAWSGGRVQVNSPLHF. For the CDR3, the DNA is TGTGCCTGGAGTGGAGGGAGGGTACAGGTTAATTCACCCCTCCACTTT.

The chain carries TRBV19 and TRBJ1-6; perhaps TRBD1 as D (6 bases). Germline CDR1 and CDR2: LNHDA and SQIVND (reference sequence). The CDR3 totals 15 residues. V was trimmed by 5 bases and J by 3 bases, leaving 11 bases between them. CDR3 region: CASSPQGFYNSPLHF. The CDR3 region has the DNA TGTGCCAGTAGTCCACAGGGTTTCTATAATTCACCCCTCCACTTT.

The CDR3 nucleotides are TGTGCCAGCAGCTCGCTAGCGGGGGCCGTATCCTACGAGCAGTACTTC. Translating it yields CASSSLAGAVSYEQYF. The chain is built from TRBV7-2 and TRBJ2-7, with TRBD2 matching over 10 bases. CDR1 is SGHTA, CDR2 FQGNSA, per germline. The CDR3 spans 16 residues. J was trimmed by 1 base and V by 4 bases; bases with no gene match: 7.

The CDR3 reads CASSLSHSGVQYF. In DNA, the CDR3 is TGTGCCAGCAGTTTATCCCACTCAGGGGTGCAGTACTTC. V usage is TRBV28 and J usage is TRBJ2-7, with D possibly TRBD1 on 6 matching bases. Germline assignment: CDR1 MDHEN and CDR2 SYDVKM. CDR3 size: 13 residues. With 1 base removed from V and 9 bases from J, the gap between germline ends came to 13 bases.

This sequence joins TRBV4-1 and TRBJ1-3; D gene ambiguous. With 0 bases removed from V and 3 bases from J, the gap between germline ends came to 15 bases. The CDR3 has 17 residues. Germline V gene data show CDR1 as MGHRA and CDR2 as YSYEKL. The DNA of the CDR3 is TGCGCCAGCAGCCAAGATCGGCAGTTCGTGGGTGGAAACACCATATATTTT. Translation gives CASSQDRQFVGGNTIYF.

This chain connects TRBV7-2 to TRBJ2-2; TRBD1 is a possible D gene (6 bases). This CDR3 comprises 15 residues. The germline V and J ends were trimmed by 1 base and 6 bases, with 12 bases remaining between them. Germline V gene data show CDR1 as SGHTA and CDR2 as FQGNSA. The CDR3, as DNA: TGTGCCAGCAGCTTAGGGTACAGGGCCGCCGGGGAGCTGTTTTTT. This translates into CASSLGYRAAGELFF.

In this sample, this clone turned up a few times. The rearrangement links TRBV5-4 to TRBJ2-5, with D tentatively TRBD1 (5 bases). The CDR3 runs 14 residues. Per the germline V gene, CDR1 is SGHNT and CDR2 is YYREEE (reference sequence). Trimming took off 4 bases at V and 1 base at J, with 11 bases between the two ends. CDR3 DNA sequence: TGTGCCAGCAGCAACCGTACAGGCCAAGAGACCCAGTACTTC. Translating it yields CASSNRTGQETQYF.

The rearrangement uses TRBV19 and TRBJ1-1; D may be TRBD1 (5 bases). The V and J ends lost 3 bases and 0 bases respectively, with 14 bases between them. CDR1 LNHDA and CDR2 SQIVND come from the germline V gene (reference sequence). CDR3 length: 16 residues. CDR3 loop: CASSIGRVRVNTEAFF. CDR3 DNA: TGTGCCAGTAGTATTGGGAGGGTCAGGGTGAACACTGAAGCTTTCTTT.

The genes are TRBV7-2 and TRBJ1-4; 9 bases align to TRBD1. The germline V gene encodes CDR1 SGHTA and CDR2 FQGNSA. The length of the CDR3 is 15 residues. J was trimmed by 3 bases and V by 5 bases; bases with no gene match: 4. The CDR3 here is CASSLNRGPNEKLFF. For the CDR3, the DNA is TGTGCCAGCAGCCTCAACAGGGGGCCTAATGAAAAACTGTTTTTT. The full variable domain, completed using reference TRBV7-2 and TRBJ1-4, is GAGVSQSPSNKVTEKGKDVELRCDPISGHTALYWYRQSLGQGLEFLIYFQGNSAPDKSGLPSDRFSAERTGGSVSTLTIQRTQQEDSAVYLCASSLNRGPNEKLFFGSGTQLSVL.

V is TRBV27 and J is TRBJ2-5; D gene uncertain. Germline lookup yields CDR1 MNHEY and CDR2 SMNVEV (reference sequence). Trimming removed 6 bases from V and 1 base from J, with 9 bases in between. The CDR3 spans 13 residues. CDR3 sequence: CASRRNRQETQYF. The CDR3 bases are TGTGCCAGCAGGAGAAACCGCCAAGAGACCCAGTACTTC.

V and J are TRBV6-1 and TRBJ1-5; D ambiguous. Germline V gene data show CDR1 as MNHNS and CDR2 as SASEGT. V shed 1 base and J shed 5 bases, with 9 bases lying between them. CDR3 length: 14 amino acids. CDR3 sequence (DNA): TGTGCCAGCAGTGAAGTAACAGCCTATCAGCCCCAGCATTTT. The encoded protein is CASSEVTAYQPQHF.